Each of the 15 T cell receptor beta chains below was sequenced from the same sample in a study of blood T cell repertoires in COVID-19 (TCRdb year 2020). Library prep was done by the immunoSEQ multiplex PCR assay. Sourced from immuneACCESS, this table was stored by TCRdb with only in-frame sequences that have V and J called. A share of the clones is absent; for the studies checked, an unresolved V gene accounts for under half, and the remainder has no known explanation. Across this sample there are about 65,000 clones, with 80% to 90% seen only once. Approximately 15% of the sample is held by the ten biggest clonotypes. Sequenced material: peripheral blood. The receptors derive from an elderly man with acute or convalescent COVID-19.

This chain connects TRBV6-5 to TRBJ1-5; possibly TRBD1 for D (5 bases). The CDR3 is 15 residues long. Germline assignment: CDR1 MNHEY and CDR2 SVGAGI. V lost 6 bases and J 2 bases, leaving 14 bases between the germline ends. The CDR3 sequence: CASRRDFVGNQPQHF. The DNA for the CDR3 is TGTGCCAGCAGGCGGGACTTCGTGGGCAATCAGCCCCAGCATTTT.

This chain links TRBV5-1 with TRBJ1-2; 9 positions agree with TRBD1. Per germline, CDR1 SGHRS and CDR2 YFSETQ. The V and J ends lost 4 bases and 8 bases, in that order; junction bases with no gene match: 12. This CDR3 spans 15 amino acids. DNA of the CDR3: TGCGCCAGCAGCATCCGGGACAGGGAGTATCGGGGCTACACCTTC. The encoded protein is CASSIRDREYRGYTF.

The chain recombines TRBV6-6 with TRBJ2-7; the match to TRBD1 covers 7 bases. This CDR3 is built from 15 residues. V lost 2 bases to trimming and J lost 3 bases; unmatched junction nucleotides: 7. From germline, CDR1 is MNHNY and CDR2 SVGAGI (reference sequence). DNA for the CDR3: TGTGCCAGCAGTTACGAATACAGGGGCGGCTACGAGCAGTACTTC. Protein: CASSYEYRGGYEQYF.

This chain uses TRBV2 with TRBJ1-4; D is unclear. V shed 7 bases and J shed 8 bases, with 14 bases lying between them. This CDR3 region has 13 residues. Germline CDR1 is SNHLY and CDR2 is FYNNEI. CDR3 amino acids: CASTGNPNEKLFF. In nucleotides, the CDR3 is TGTGCCAGCACCGGGAATCCGAACGAAAAACTGTTTTTT.

This clone is classed as medium-sized (0.01 to 0.1%). The gene calls are TRBV5-1 and TRBJ1-2; TRBD1 aligns across 7 bases. Losses at the gene ends were 4 bases for V and 8 bases for J; bases not matched to a gene: 14. This CDR3 is 15 amino acids long. CDR1 is SGHRS and CDR2 is YFSETQ in the germline V gene. The CDR3 DNA is TGCGCCAGCAGCCCGGATCCTGGGACAGCCCGCGGCTACACCTTC. Its protein product is CASSPDPGTARGYTF.

This clone was counted only a few times. The CDR3 DNA sequence: TGTGCCAGCTGTGGACGGGGAACGAACACTGAAGCTTTCTTT. It encodes CASCGRGTNTEAFF. The chain employs TRBV2 and TRBJ1-1; D is undetermined. Germline V lookup: CDR1 SNHLY, CDR2 FYNNEI. V was cut by 8 bases and J by 1 base, with 14 bases left in between. This CDR3 comprises 14 residues.

In DNA, the CDR3 is TGTGCCATCAGTGCCCTCGACAGGGGAGGAAGCACAGATACGCAGTATTTT. It is translated as CAISALDRGGSTDTQYF. V is TRBV10-3 and J is TRBJ2-3; TRBD1 agrees at 8 bases. The V gene's germline CDR1 is ENHRY and CDR2 SYGVKD. V shed 4 bases and J 0 bases; nucleotides not matched to a gene: 9. The CDR3 extends over 17 amino acids.

This chain uses TRBV7-9 with TRBJ1-2, with 8 bases matching TRBD1. The CDR3 is made up of 15 amino acids. Germline CDR1 and CDR2: SEHNR and FQNEAQ (reference sequence). Trimming cost V 5 bases and J 0 bases; bases outside gene matches: 5. CDR3 sequence reads: CASSERQGTNYGYTF. The CDR3 DNA is TGTGCCAGCAGCGAACGACAGGGGACTAACTATGGCTACACCTTC.

This clone is labeled as medium-sized. The chain couples TRBV7-3 to TRBJ2-2, with 8 bases that match TRBD1. Germline values: CDR1 SGHTA, CDR2 FQGTGA. This CDR3 has 14 residues. Trimming at V came to 5 bases and at J to 7 bases, leaving 6 bases not matched to a gene. The CDR3 loop reads CASSMDRAGGELFF. The CDR3 nucleotides read TGTGCCAGCAGCATGGACAGGGCCGGCGGGGAGCTGTTTTTT.

This clone appeared a single time. The chain is built from TRBV5-1 and TRBJ1-2; the match to TRBD1 covers 8 bases. CDR3 length: 18 amino acids. V trimming: 4 bases; J trimming: 2 bases; junction bases outside the gene matches: 16. From germline, CDR1 is SGHRS and CDR2 YFSETQ. CDR3 region: CASSAGEQGAGTNYGYTF. As DNA, the CDR3 is TGCGCCAGCAGCGCCGGGGAGCAGGGGGCTGGGACCAACTATGGCTACACCTTC.

The chain joins TRBV6-5 to TRBJ1-1, with D unclear. The CDR3 covers 11 residues. Trimming removed 7 bases from V and 11 bases from J, with 14 bases in between. CDR1 is MNHEY and CDR2 is SVGAGI in the germline V gene. The CDR3 region is CASTQGGIAFF. The CDR3 nucleotides read TGTGCCAGCACCCAAGGAGGGATCGCTTTCTTT.

The gene calls are TRBV18 and TRBJ2-1; 7 nucleotides agree with TRBD1. Germline CDR1 reads KGHSH; CDR2 reads LQKENI. Unmatched junction bases numbered 3, after V lost 3 bases and J lost 4 bases. CDR3 length: 14 amino acids. The CDR3 loop reads CASSPDRQYNEQFF. The CDR3 DNA reads as TGTGCCAGCTCACCGGACAGGCAGTACAATGAGCAGTTCTTC. The variable domain in full, completed from reference TRBV18 and TRBJ2-1, reads NAGVMQNPRHLVRRRGQEARLRCSPMKGHSHVYWYRQLPEEGLKFMVYLQKENIIDESGMPKERFSAEFPKEGPSILRIQQVVRGDSAAYFCASSPDRQYNEQFFGPGTRLTVL.

This sequence joins TRBV7-6 and TRBJ2-5, with D possibly TRBD2 on 6 matching bases. Germline assignment: CDR1 SGHVS and CDR2 FNYEAQ. The CDR3 runs to 15 residues. V lost 5 bases and J 3 bases, leaving 16 bases between the germline ends. CDR3 region: CASSKSWIAEETQYF. CDR3 in DNA: TGTGCCAGCAGCAAATCCTGGATAGCGGAAGAGACCCAGTACTTC.

The gene calls are TRBV6-1 and TRBJ2-7; TRBD1 matches 10 bases. With 3 bases clipped from V and 3 bases from J, the junction kept 11 bases outside the gene matches. This CDR3 spans 17 amino acids. Germline CDR1 is MNHNS and CDR2 is SASEGT. The CDR3 spells CASSEKSGTGDNYEQYF. As DNA, the CDR3 is TGTGCCAGCAGTGAGAAGTCCGGGACAGGGGACAACTACGAGCAGTACTTC.

This clone was picked up one time. This chain links TRBV5-1 with TRBJ2-7; TRBD2 matches 11 bases. The CDR3 contains 16 residues. V was clipped by 2 bases and J by 3 bases; unmatched bases: 7. Germline V lookup: CDR1 SGHRS, CDR2 YFSETQ. The DNA of the CDR3 is TGCGCCAGCAGCTTTTCGTCACTAGCGGGGGTCTACGAGCAGTACTTC. Translated: CASSFSSLAGVYEQYF.